One and the same sample provided the 29 T cell receptor beta chains below, sequenced in a study of preoperative IRX-2 immunotherapy in early breast cancer. Generated by immunoSEQ multiplex PCR, the TCRdb table keeps only in-frame clones and is missing some. The sample records 30,000 or so clones, over 80% being singletons. The treatment denotes: preoperative locoregional IRX-2 cytokine immunotherapy. This material consisted of lymph node tissue, taken from a patient treated with IRX-2 immunotherapy. The receptors originated from a human donor with breast cancer.

The V and J genes are TRBV11-3 and TRBJ2-7; 8 bases agree with TRBD2. CDR3 length: 18 amino acids. Trimming cost V 5 bases and J 4 bases; bases outside gene matches: 19. CDR1 is SGHNT, CDR2 YENEEA, per germline. This chain's CDR3 is CASSQRGSERGTLYEQYF. CDR3 coding DNA: TGTGCCAGCAGCCAACGAGGCTCTGAGCGGGGGACCTTGTACGAGCAGTACTTC.

The J gene is TRBJ2-7, the V gene TRBV29-1; D might be TRBD1 (5 bases). Trimming shortened V by 5 bases and J by 2 bases, and 13 bases separated the two germline ends. Germline V CDR1 and CDR2: SQVTM, ANQGSEA. This CDR3 spans 13 amino acids. CDR3 amino acids: CSVCWTTTYEQYF. CDR3 bases: TGCAGCGTTTGCTGGACAACCACCTACGAGCAGTACTTC.

The V gene is TRBV5-1, the J gene TRBJ1-6; 7 bases line up with TRBD1. This CDR3 is 16 amino acids long. Germline CDR1 SGHRS, CDR2 YFSETQ. Unmatched junction bases numbered 9, after V lost 3 bases and J lost 6 bases. The CDR3 region is CASSSWGQNPNSPLHF. The DNA for the CDR3 is TGCGCCAGCAGCTCGTGGGGACAGAACCCTAATTCACCCCTCCACTTT.

The sample holds a few counts of this clone. The CDR3 sequence: CASSQELGQGSQPQHF. The CDR3 nucleotides read TGCGCCAGCAGCCAAGAGTTGGGACAGGGCAGTCAGCCCCAGCATTTT. The rearrangement links TRBV23-1 to TRBJ1-5; TRBD1 agrees at 9 bases. TRBV23-1 is known as an ORF, though its function is uncertain. The junction had 12 bases not matched to a gene; V was cut back by 6 bases and J by 6 bases. The CDR3 contains 16 residues.

The V and J genes are TRBV30 and TRBJ2-3; D is ambiguous. Per the germline V gene, CDR1 is GTSNPN and CDR2 is SVGIG (reference sequence). V lost 7 bases to trimming and J lost 8 bases, with 13 bases between them. The CDR3 is 11 amino acids. The CDR3 sequence: CASRVRVTQYF. Written as DNA, the CDR3 is TGTGCCTCCCGGGTTAGAGTTACGCAGTATTTT. The full variable domain, its missing parts supplied by reference TRBV30 and TRBJ2-3, is SQTIHQWPATLVQPVGSPLSLECTVEGTSNPNLYWYRQAAGRGLQLLFYSVGIGQISSEVPQNLSASRPQDRQFILSSKKLLLSDSGFYLCASRVRVTQYFGPGTRLTVL.

The chain combines TRBV28 with TRBJ1-3, with D uncertain. The germline V gene has CDR1 MDHEN and CDR2 SYDVKM. This CDR3 region has 17 residues. Deletions cut 3 bases from V and 0 bases from J, with 15 bases between. Here the CDR3 reads CASSFHYRYYSGNTIYF. Here the CDR3 DNA reads TGTGCCAGCAGTTTTCATTACAGATACTACTCTGGAAACACCATATATTTT.

The chain employs TRBV15 and TRBJ2-7; TRBD1 matches at 7 bases. V dropped 0 bases and J dropped 3; count of bases not matched to a gene: 2. The CDR3 is 14 residues long. Germline CDR1 reads LNHNV; CDR2 reads YYDKDF (reference sequence). The CDR3 sequence is CATSRERQGYEQYF. CDR3 in DNA: TGTGCCACCAGCAGAGAAAGACAGGGCTACGAGCAGTACTTC.

The rearrangement uses TRBV2 and TRBJ2-3; no reliable D call. Germline CDR1 reads SNHLY; CDR2 reads FYNNEI. The CDR3 sequence is 15 residues long. Trimming took 4 bases from V and 8 from J, leaving 19 bases between them. For the CDR3, the DNA is TGTGCCAGCAGTGTCCGGGTACGCCCTTGGGCTACGCAGTATTTT. As protein: CASSVRVRPWATQYF.

This sequence joins TRBV18 and TRBJ2-2; possible D gene TRBD2, 5 bases. V was clipped by 6 bases and J by 4 bases, with 15 bases between them. This CDR3 spans 15 amino acids. Germline V gene lookup returns CDR1 KGHSH and CDR2 LQKENI. The CDR3 loop reads CASSSRQAGTGELFF. Written as DNA, the CDR3 is TGTGCCAGCTCCTCTCGGCAGGCGGGCACCGGGGAGCTGTTTTTT. The full variable domain, its missing parts supplied by reference TRBV18 and TRBJ2-2, is NAGVMQNPRHLVRRRGQEARLRCSPMKGHSHVYWYRQLPEEGLKFMVYLQKENIIDESGMPKERFSAEFPKEGPSILRIQQVVRGDSAAYFCASSSRQAGTGELFFGEGSRLTVL.

The rearrangement joins TRBV12-5 to TRBJ2-3; 10 nucleotides agree with TRBD2. The CDR3 has 18 amino acids. Losses at the gene ends were 4 bases for V and 4 bases for J; bases not matched to a gene: 14. Per germline, CDR1 LGHNT and CDR2 FRNRAP. The DNA for the CDR3 is TGTGCTAGTGGTTCGGATGCGTCTTCTAGCGGGGGCGCAGATACGCAGTATTTT. Translating gives CASGSDASSSGGADTQYF.

The CDR3 bases are TGTGCCAGTAGTATAGCCGCAGGGAGCGAGCAGTACTTC. Translated, it gives CASSIAAGSEQYF. The chain recombines TRBV19 with TRBJ2-7; either TRBD1 or TRBD2 may supply D (5 bases each). This CDR3 region has 13 residues. Germline assignment: CDR1 LNHDA and CDR2 SQIVND (reference sequence). V dropped 1 base and J dropped 6 bases, with 10 bases sitting between them.

This chain links TRBV30 with TRBJ1-6; 8 bases map to TRBD1. The CDR3 contains 16 residues. J gave up 0 bases and V 3 bases, and 4 bases lay outside the gene matches. Germline V gene data show CDR1 as GTSNPN and CDR2 as SVGIG (reference sequence). For the CDR3, the DNA is TGTGCCTGGAGCTGGGACAGGAGCTCCTATAATTCACCCCTCCACTTT. Translating gives CAWSWDRSSYNSPLHF.

The CDR3 loop reads CASSTPGGGSDTQYF. In DNA form, the CDR3 reads TGTGCCAGCAGTACCCCTGGCGGGGGATCAGATACGCAGTATTTT. This chain connects TRBV6-8 to TRBJ2-3; 7 nucleotides agree with TRBD2. The CDR3 contains 15 residues. The V and J ends lost 5 bases and 4 bases, in that order; junction bases with no gene match: 9. From germline, CDR1 is MNHGY and CDR2 SAAAGT.

This sequence joins TRBV30 and TRBJ2-1, with D unresolved. Trimming took off 3 bases at V and 9 bases at J, with 15 bases between the two ends. CDR1 GTSNPN and CDR2 SVGIG come from the germline V gene (reference sequence). The CDR3 extends over 13 amino acids. The CDR3 sequence is CAWSRATWTEQFF. The CDR3 DNA follows: TGTGCCTGGAGCCGGGCGACTTGGACTGAGCAGTTCTTC.

The chain is built from TRBV6-8 and TRBJ2-1; D possibly corresponds to TRBD2 (6 bases). The germline V gene has CDR1 MNHGY and CDR2 SAAAGT. This CDR3 is 15 amino acids long. V was pared by 6 bases and J by 4 bases, with 16 bases between. Here the CDR3 reads CASRKRGYGYNEQFF. The CDR3 nucleotides read TGTGCCAGCAGGAAACGGGGGTATGGTTACAATGAGCAGTTCTTC.

The chain uses TRBV6-8 and TRBJ2-7; 7 bases agree with TRBD1. This CDR3 has 15 amino acids. CDR1 MNHGY and CDR2 SAAAGT come from the germline V gene. With 7 bases clipped from V and 1 base from J, the junction kept 10 bases outside the gene matches. CDR3 residues: CASTRRGLGSYEQYF. Written as DNA, the CDR3 is TGTGCCAGCACCCGAAGGGGGCTGGGGTCCTACGAGCAGTACTTC.

This clone was seen a single time. The chain carries TRBV18 and TRBJ2-1; 8 bases fit TRBD2. CDR1 and CDR2 from the germline V gene are KGHSH and LQKENI. Trimming at V came to 5 bases and at J to 9 bases, leaving 3 bases not matched to a gene. The CDR3 covers 12 residues. The CDR3 nucleotides are TGTGCCAGCTCATCGCGGGAGGTTGAGCAGTTCTTC. Translation gives CASSSREVEQFF. Based on the CDR3 plus reference TRBV18 and TRBJ2-1, the full variable domain is NAGVMQNPRHLVRRRGQEARLRCSPMKGHSHVYWYRQLPEEGLKFMVYLQKENIIDESGMPKERFSAEFPKEGPSILRIQQVVRGDSAAYFCASSSREVEQFFGPGTRLTVL.

J is TRBJ1-1 and V is TRBV29-1, with 8 bases that match TRBD1. The germline gives CDR1 SQVTM, CDR2 ANQGSEA. V lost 6 bases to trimming and J lost 1 base; unmatched junction nucleotides: 4. This CDR3 has 13 amino acids. The CDR3 DNA is TGCAGCGTCAGGGGACAGGCGAACACTGAAGCTTTCTTT. Its translation: CSVRGQANTEAFF.

This clone was seen once. V gene TRBV19 combines with J gene TRBJ2-3, with a tentative D call TRBD1 (6 bases). Looked up from germline, CDR1 is LNHDA and CDR2 is SQIVND (reference sequence). The length of the CDR3 is 15 residues. Between the trimmed V and J ends, which lost 3 bases and 2 bases, there was a span of 12 bases. CDR3 region: CASSIAGQITDTQYF. CDR3 DNA: TGTGCCAGTAGTATTGCTGGACAGATCACAGATACGCAGTATTTT.

The chain employs TRBV11-3 and TRBJ2-1; a possible D gene is TRBD2 (6 bases). CDR1 and CDR2 from the germline V gene are SGHNT and YENEEA. The germline V and J ends were trimmed by 2 bases and 0 bases, with 8 bases remaining between them. The CDR3 covers 15 residues. Written as DNA, the CDR3 is TGTGCCAGCAGCTTACTGGGGGGCTCCTACAATGAGCAGTTCTTC. Amino acids: CASSLLGGSYNEQFF.

The V call is TRBV19, the J call TRBJ2-1; possibly TRBD1 for D (5 bases). Germline V gives CDR1 LNHDA, CDR2 SQIVND (reference sequence). This CDR3 has 15 amino acids. Trimming left V 7 bases short and J 3 bases short, with 16 bases between. This CDR3 reads CASKSNRWGYNEQFF. The DNA of the CDR3 is TGTGCCAGTAAATCTAACAGGTGGGGCTACAATGAGCAGTTCTTC.

This clone was found a few times. The V and J genes are TRBV28 and TRBJ1-3; D remains ambiguous. The CDR3 consists of 16 residues. Trimming removed 3 bases from V and 5 bases from J, with 17 bases in between. In germline, CDR1 is MDHEN, CDR2 SYDVKM. This chain's CDR3 is CASSFIGEGSRNTIYF. DNA of the CDR3: TGTGCCAGCAGTTTTATCGGGGAAGGGTCTCGAAACACCATATATTTT.

This rearrangement joins TRBV11-3 to TRBJ1-4; D is possibly TRBD1 (5 bases). CDR3 length equals 15 residues. Trimming took off 7 bases at V and 5 bases at J, with 17 bases between the two ends. Germline V lookup: CDR1 SGHNT, CDR2 YENEEA. CDR3 nucleotide sequence: TGTGCCAGCAACCTCTGGGGGGTGAACAATGAAAAACTGTTTTTT. Protein product: CASNLWGVNNEKLFF.

This clone was counted a single time. The V call is TRBV29-1, the J call TRBJ2-1; D may be TRBD1 or TRBD2 (5 bases each). Deletions cut 5 bases from V and 0 bases from J, with 14 bases between. Germline V CDR1 and CDR2: SQVTM, ANQGSEA. The CDR3 contains 15 residues. This CDR3 is CSVFGTESSYNEQFF. In DNA form, the CDR3 reads TGCAGCGTTTTCGGGACGGAAAGCTCCTACAATGAGCAGTTCTTC.

The J gene is TRBJ2-2, the V gene TRBV6-8, with TRBD1 matching over 11 bases. V trimming: 8 bases; J trimming: 7 bases; junction bases outside the gene matches: 6. The CDR3 sequence is 14 residues long. Germline lookup yields CDR1 MNHGY and CDR2 SAAAGT. The CDR3 DNA reads TGTGCCAGCTCCGGGACAGGGGGTATCGGGGAGCTGTTTTTT. Protein sequence: CASSGTGGIGELFF.

The chain is built from TRBV19 and TRBJ2-1, with 8 bases identical to TRBD1. V was pared by 5 bases and J by 7 bases, with 4 bases of the junction left unmatched. Looked up from germline, CDR1 is LNHDA and CDR2 is SQIVND (reference sequence). The CDR3 is 13 amino acids. The CDR3 reads CASSLDRENEQFF. The CDR3 DNA reads TGTGCCAGTAGTCTGGACAGGGAAAATGAGCAGTTCTTC.

The rearrangement uses TRBV30 and TRBJ1-2; 8 bases map to TRBD1. CDR3 length: 13 residues. The germline gives CDR1 GTSNPN, CDR2 SVGIG (reference sequence). With 3 bases clipped from V and 4 bases from J, the junction kept 4 bases outside the gene matches. In nucleotides, the CDR3 is TGTGCCTGGAGGACAGGGGAGGGCTATGGCTACACCTTC. It is translated as CAWRTGEGYGYTF.

As concerns this clone: One junction end does not reproduce the germline sequence, and a read error may be involved. The chain carries TRBV6-8 and TRBJ2-3; 12 bases match TRBD2. The CDR3 consists of 14 residues. Germline loops: CDR1 MNHGY, CDR2 SAAAGT. The CDR3 spells CAISVGLAGDTQYF. The CDR3 DNA is TGTGCCATCAGTGTGGGACTAGCGGGAGATACGCAGTATTTT.

The chain couples TRBV19 to TRBJ1-2; D unresolved. CDR1 and CDR2 (germline): LNHDA, SQIVND (reference sequence). This CDR3 is built from 13 residues. Trimming left V 3 bases short and J 8 bases short, with 13 bases between. CDR3 nucleotides: TGTGCCAGTAGTATGAGTCGGACCCAGGGCTACACCTTC. It encodes CASSMSRTQGYTF.